This T cell receptor (beta chain) emerged from a study of long-term antiretroviral therapy in people with HIV. Study-wide results and caveats: Diversity rose after ART but stayed below transplant donor controls.

About this clone: Its antigen remains unknown.

Sequencing used immunoSEQ v3.0 at survey level. Clones were sequenced by immunoSEQ multiplex PCR, and TCRdb holds only the in-frame ones, with some missing. The sample records approximately 29,000 clones, approximately 78% being singletons. V was shortened by 5 bases and J by 4 bases, with 13 bases between the two germline ends. Germline CDR1 and CDR2: SGHRS and YFSETQ. This CDR3 is 13 amino acids long. Sequenced material: unsorted PBMCs, taken 1.5 years before starting antiretroviral therapy. This sequence originates from a man between 18 and 29 years old with HIV. This chain joins TRBV5-1 and TRBJ2-7; perhaps TRBD1 as D (5 bases). The CDR3 DNA reads TGCGCCAGCAGTGGGGCCCCACATTACGAGCAGTACTTC. Translation: CASSGAPHYEQYF.